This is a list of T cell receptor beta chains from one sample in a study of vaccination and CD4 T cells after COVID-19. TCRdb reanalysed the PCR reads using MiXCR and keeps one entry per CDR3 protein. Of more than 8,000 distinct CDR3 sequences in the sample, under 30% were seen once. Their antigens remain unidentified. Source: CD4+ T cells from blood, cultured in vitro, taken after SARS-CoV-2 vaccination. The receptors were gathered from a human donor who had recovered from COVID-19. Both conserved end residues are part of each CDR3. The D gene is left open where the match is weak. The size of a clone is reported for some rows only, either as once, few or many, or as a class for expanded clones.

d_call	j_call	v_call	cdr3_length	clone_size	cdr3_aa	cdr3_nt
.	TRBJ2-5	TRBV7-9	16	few	CAIGGGGSVKQETQYF	TGTGCCATAGGGGGGGGAGGTTCTGTCAAGCAAGAGACCCAGTACTTC
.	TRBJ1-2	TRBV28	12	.	CASSFRQGGYTF	TGTGCCAGCAGCTTCCGGCAGGGTGGCTACACCTTC
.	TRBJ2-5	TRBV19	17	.	CASSTPRGRGRQETQYF	TGTGCCAGTAGTACCCCTCGAGGGAGGGGGCGGCAAGAGACCCAGTACTTC
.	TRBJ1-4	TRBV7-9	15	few	CASSPPRGRNEKLFF	TGTGCCAGCAGCCCCCCACGAGGGAGAAATGAAAAACTGTTTTTT
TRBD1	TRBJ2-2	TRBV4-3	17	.	CASSHMDGTEPVGELFF	TGCGCCAGCAGCCACATGGATGGGACAGAGCCTGTGGGGGAGCTGTTTTTT
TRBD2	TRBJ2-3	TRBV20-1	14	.	CSPRLAASTDTQYF	TGCAGTCCCCGACTAGCGGCTAGCACAGATACGCAGTATTTT
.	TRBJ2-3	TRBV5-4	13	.	CASSWDSTDTQYF	TGTGCCAGCAGCTGGGACTCCACAGATACGCAGTATTTT
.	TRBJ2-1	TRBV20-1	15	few	CSAGSARRAADEQFF	TGCAGTGCTGGGTCTGCGAGGAGGGCCGCTGATGAGCAGTTCTTC
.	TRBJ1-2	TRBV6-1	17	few	CASTPLLWGPARYGYTF	TGTGCCAGCACCCCCCTTTTGTGGGGGCCTGCTCGGTATGGCTACACCTTC
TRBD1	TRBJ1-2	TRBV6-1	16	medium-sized	CASRNPTGRDNYGYTF	TGTGCCAGCAGGAACCCGACAGGGCGCGATAACTATGGCTACACCTTC
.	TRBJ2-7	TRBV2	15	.	CASSEPSTASYEQYF	TGTGCCAGCAGTGAACCGTCTACGGCCTCCTACGAGCAGTACTTC
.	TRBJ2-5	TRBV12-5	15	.	CASGLGDGRDATQYF	TGTGCTAGTGGTTTGGGGGACGGTCGGGATGCGACCCAGTACTTC
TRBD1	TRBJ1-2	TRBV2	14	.	CASSEEGQPYGYTF	TGTGCCAGCAGTGAAGAGGGACAGCCCTATGGCTACACCTTC
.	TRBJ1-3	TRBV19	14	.	CASRPAGSGNTIYF	TGTGCCAGCCGCCCGGCAGGGTCGGGAAACACCATATATTTT
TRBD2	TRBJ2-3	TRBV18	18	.	CASSPRAGLAASTDTQYF	TGTGCCAGCTCACCACGGGCGGGGCTAGCGGCAAGCACAGATACGCAGTATTTT
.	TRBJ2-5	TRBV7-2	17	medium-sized	CASSPILPRGQRETQYF	TGTGCCAGCAGCCCTATCCTCCCTCGAGGCCAACGGGAGACCCAGTACTTC
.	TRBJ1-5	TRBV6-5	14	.	CASSYSGNNQPQHF	TGTGCCAGCAGTTACTCTGGGAACAATCAGCCCCAGCATTTT
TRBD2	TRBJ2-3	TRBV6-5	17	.	CASSYSQLAGAIDTQYF	TGTGCCAGCAGTTACTCGCAACTAGCGGGAGCAATAGATACGCAGTATTTT
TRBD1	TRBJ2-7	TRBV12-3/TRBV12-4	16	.	CASSFPSGTGGREQYF	TGTGCCAGCAGTTTTCCGTCAGGGACAGGGGGTCGGGAGCAGTACTTC
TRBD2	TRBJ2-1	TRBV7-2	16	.	CASSRQAGVLTYEQFF	TGTGCCAGCAGCCGCCAGGCGGGGGTTTTAACGTATGAGCAGTTCTTC
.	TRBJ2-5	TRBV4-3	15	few	CASSQGGQGGETQYF	TGCGCCAGCAGCCAAGGAGGCCAAGGAGGAGAGACCCAGTACTTC
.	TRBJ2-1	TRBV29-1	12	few	CSGGNGWNEQFF	TGCAGCGGGGGCAACGGGTGGAATGAGCAGTTCTTC
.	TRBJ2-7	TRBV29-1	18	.	CSVVSQQGYYSRTYEQYF	TGCAGCGTCGTTTCACAACAGGGTTATTATTCGAGGACCTACGAGCAGTACTTC
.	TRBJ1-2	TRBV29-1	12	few	CSVWTANYGYTF	TGCAGCGTTTGGACAGCTAACTATGGCTACACCTTC
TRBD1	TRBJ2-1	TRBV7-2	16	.	CASSLGGTGGGNEQFF	TGTGCCAGCAGCTTAGGTGGGACAGGGGGCGGGAATGAGCAGTTCTTC
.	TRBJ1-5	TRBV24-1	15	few	CATSDHGGENQPQHF	TGTGCCACCAGTGACCATGGTGGGGAAAATCAGCCCCAGCATTTT
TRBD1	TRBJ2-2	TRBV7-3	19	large	CASSLTPLFGQGYTGELFF	TGTGCCAGCAGCTTAACCCCCCTGTTTGGACAGGGGTACACCGGGGAGCTGTTTTTT
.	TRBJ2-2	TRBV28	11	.	CASSNTGELFF	TGTGCCAGCAGTAACACCGGGGAGCTGTTTTTT
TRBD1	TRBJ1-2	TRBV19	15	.	CASRGAGTGAYGYTF	TGTGCCAGTAGAGGGGCGGGGACAGGAGCCTATGGCTACACCTTC
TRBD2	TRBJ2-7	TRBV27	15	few	CASSSLSGLAGLPLF	TGTGCCAGCAGTTCCCTGTCGGGACTAGCGGGTCTCCCGCTATTC
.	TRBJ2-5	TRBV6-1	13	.	CASSPTGLETQYF	TGTGCCAGCAGTCCAACAGGGCTGGAGACCCAGTACTTC
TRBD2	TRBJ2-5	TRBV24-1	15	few	CATSETSPFQETQYF	TGTGCCACCAGTGAGACTAGCCCCTTCCAAGAGACCCAGTACTTC
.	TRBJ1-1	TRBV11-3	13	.	CASSTGMNTEAFF	TGTGCCAGCAGTACAGGTATGAACACTGAAGCTTTCTTT
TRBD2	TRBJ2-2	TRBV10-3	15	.	CAIRPSGTNTGELFF	TGTGCCATCAGACCTAGCGGGACGAACACCGGGGAGCTGTTTTTT
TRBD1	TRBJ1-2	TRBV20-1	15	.	CSARRGQGGSYGYTF	TGCAGTGCTAGACGCGGACAGGGGGGTAGCTATGGCTACACCTTC
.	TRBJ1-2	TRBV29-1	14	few	CSVIETRGLSGYTF	TGCAGCGTCATCGAGACACGGGGGCTGAGCGGCTACACCTTC
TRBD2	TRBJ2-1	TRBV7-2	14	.	CASRQSRAGDEQFF	TGTGCCAGCCGACAGTCCAGAGCGGGAGATGAGCAGTTCTTC
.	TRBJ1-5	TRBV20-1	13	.	CSARGEEGRAQHF	TGCAGTGCTAGAGGGGAGGAGGGGAGGGCCCAGCATTTT
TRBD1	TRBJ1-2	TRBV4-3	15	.	CASSQLRQGHYGYTF	TGCGCCAGCAGCCAACTTCGACAGGGACACTATGGCTACACCTTC
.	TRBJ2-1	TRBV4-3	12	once	CASSPLANEQFF	TGCGCCAGCAGCCCTTTAGCCAATGAGCAGTTCTTC
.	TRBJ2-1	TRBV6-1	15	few	CASRPGQTSYTEQFF	TGTGCCAGCAGACCAGGACAGACCTCTTACACTGAGCAGTTCTTC
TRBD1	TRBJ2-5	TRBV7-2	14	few	CASRFTGGAETQYF	TGTGCCAGCAGATTTACAGGGGGCGCCGAGACCCAGTACTTC
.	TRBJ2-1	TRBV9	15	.	CASSASRMGGGEQFF	TGTGCCAGCAGCGCTAGTAGGATGGGAGGAGGTGAGCAGTTCTTC
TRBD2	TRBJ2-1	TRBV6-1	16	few	CASSELVGGPGNEQFF	TGTGCCAGCAGTGAATTGGTGGGAGGGCCTGGCAATGAGCAGTTCTTC
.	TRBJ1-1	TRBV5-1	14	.	CASSSALWLAEAFF	TGCGCCAGCAGCTCCGCCTTGTGGCTGGCTGAAGCTTTCTTT
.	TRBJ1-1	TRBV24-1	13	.	CATRDRTLSEAFF	TGTGCCACCCGCGACAGGACCCTCAGTGAAGCTTTCTTT
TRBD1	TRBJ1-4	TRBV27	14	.	CASRPGQGREKLFF	TGTGCCAGCAGACCGGGACAGGGTAGAGAAAAACTGTTTTTT
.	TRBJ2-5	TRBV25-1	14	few	CASSEYEVAETQYF	TGTGCCAGCAGTGAATATGAAGTCGCAGAGACCCAGTACTTC
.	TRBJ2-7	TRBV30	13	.	CAWNPTVTYEQYF	TGTGCCTGGAATCCAACAGTCACCTACGAGCAGTACTTC
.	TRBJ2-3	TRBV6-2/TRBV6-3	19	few	CASSYGGSMEAGRTDTQYF	TGTGCCAGCAGTTACGGAGGGAGCATGGAAGCAGGTCGCACAGATACGCAGTATTTT
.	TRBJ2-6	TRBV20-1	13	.	CSARVTGANVLTF	TGCAGTGCTAGAGTAACCGGGGCCAACGTCCTGACTTTC
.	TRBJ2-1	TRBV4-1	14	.	CASSQPTGSNEQFF	TGCGCCAGCAGCCAACCAACAGGATCCAATGAGCAGTTCTTC
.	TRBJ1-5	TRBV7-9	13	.	CASSLYQNGAQHF	TGTGCCAGCAGCTTATACCAAAACGGTGCCCAGCATTTT
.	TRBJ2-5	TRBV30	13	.	CAWSMGVKETQYF	TGTGCCTGGAGCATGGGGGTGAAAGAGACCCAGTACTTC
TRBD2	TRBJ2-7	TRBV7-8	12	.	CASSTRGGEQYF	TGTGCCAGCAGCACCCGGGGGGGCGAGCAGTACTTC
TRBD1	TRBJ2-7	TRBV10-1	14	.	CASSVGQDYYEQYF	TGCGCCAGCAGTGTGGGACAGGACTACTACGAGCAGTACTTC